These 17 T cell receptor beta chains were all obtained from the same sample, sequenced in a study of blood T cell repertoires in COVID-19. Data came from immunoSEQ multiplex PCR; TCRdb stores just in-frame clones and leaves some out. The sample shows about 200,000 clones, about 90% of them seen only once. Sequencing used PBMCs or T cells enriched from blood (not recorded which). The receptors were gathered from a woman between 18 and 29 years old who had recovered from COVID-19.

J is TRBJ1-1 and V is TRBV7-9; D remains ambiguous. V dropped 5 bases and J dropped 4 bases, with 11 bases sitting between them. There are 13 residues in the CDR3. Germline CDR1 reads SEHNR; CDR2 reads FQNEAQ (reference sequence). The CDR3 here is CASSPTGFTEAFF. For the CDR3, the DNA is TGTGCCAGCAGCCCGACTGGTTTCACTGAAGCTTTCTTT.

This sequence joins TRBV5-5 and TRBJ1-1; 10 bases are shared with TRBD1. Trimming at V came to 4 bases and at J to 4 bases, leaving 16 bases not matched to a gene. The CDR3 loop spans 18 amino acids. The V gene's germline CDR1 is SGHKS and CDR2 YYEKEE (reference sequence). The CDR3 region is CASSPDPLTGGGGTEAFF. The CDR3 DNA follows: TGTGCCAGCAGCCCTGACCCTTTGACAGGGGGCGGTGGCACTGAAGCTTTCTTT. Full variable domain (outside the CDR3, taken from reference TRBV5-5 and TRBJ1-1): DAGVTQSPTHLIKTRGQQVTLRCSPISGHKSVSWYQQVLGQGPQFIFQYYEKEERGRGNFPDRFSARQFPNYSSELNVNALLLGDSALYLCASSPDPLTGGGGTEAFFGQGTRLTVV.

This clone was detected only once. This rearrangement joins TRBV4-1 to TRBJ2-4, with 11 positions matching TRBD1. The CDR3 covers 18 residues. V was pared by 4 bases and J by 2 bases, with 10 bases of the junction left unmatched. Germline V gene data show CDR1 as MGHRA and CDR2 as YSYEKL. CDR3 amino acids: CASSPREDRGLSKNIQYF. The CDR3 DNA follows: TGCGCCAGCAGCCCAAGGGAGGACAGGGGGCTGTCCAAAAACATTCAGTACTTC.

V and J are TRBV29-1 and TRBJ2-3; 12 bases are shared with TRBD1. CDR1 is SQVTM, CDR2 ANQGSEA, per germline. This CDR3 contains 14 residues. J lost 6 bases, V lost 5 bases, and 6 bases had no gene match. The CDR3 spells CSVLGQGAADTQYF. CDR3 sequence (DNA): TGCAGCGTTCTGGGACAGGGGGCAGCGGATACGCAGTATTTT.

At least ten counts were recorded for this clone. The genes are TRBV7-9 and TRBJ1-2; 11 bases line up with TRBD1. After removal of 5 bases from V and 7 bases from J, the junction contained 6 bases not matched to a gene. The CDR3 loop spans 14 amino acids. Germline lookup yields CDR1 SEHNR and CDR2 FQNEAQ (reference sequence). The CDR3 sequence is CASSPEGTGGGYTF. The CDR3 DNA reads TGTGCCAGCAGCCCCGAAGGGACAGGGGGTGGCTACACCTTC. The full variable domain, with the rest looked up from reference TRBV7-9 and TRBJ1-2, is DTGVSQNPRHKITKRGQNVTFRCDPISEHNRLYWYRQTLGQGPEFLTYFQNEAQLEKSRLLSDRFSAERPKGSFSTLEIQRTEQGDSAMYLCASSPEGTGGGYTFGSGTRLTVV.

The chain couples TRBV11-3 to TRBJ2-3; 9 nucleotides agree with TRBD1. Trimming removed 4 bases from V and 6 bases from J; junction bases left unmatched: 8. The CDR3 is 15 residues long. CDR1 and CDR2 from the germline V gene are SGHNT and YENEEA. The CDR3 DNA reads TGTGCCAGCAGCTCCTCCGGGACAGGGTTTGATACGCAGTATTTT. This translates into CASSSSGTGFDTQYF.

The V call is TRBV28, the J call TRBJ2-7; a possible D gene is TRBD2 (6 bases). This CDR3 spans 15 amino acids. CDR1 MDHEN and CDR2 SYDVKM come from the germline V gene. V was trimmed by 2 bases and J by 6 bases, leaving 17 bases between them. The CDR3: CASSLAGLSIGEQYF. The CDR3 nucleotides are TGTGCCAGCAGTTTAGCGGGGTTATCCATCGGCGAGCAGTACTTC.

This CDR3 is CASSSGGLEKNTEAFF. DNA for the CDR3: TGTGCCAGCAGTTCAGGGGGCCTCGAAAAGAACACTGAAGCTTTCTTT. The genes are TRBV28 and TRBJ1-1, with TRBD1 identical over 8 bases. J was trimmed by 1 base and V by 4 bases; bases with no gene match: 8. Germline-derived CDR1 and CDR2 are MDHEN and SYDVKM. This CDR3 contains 16 residues.

This clone has just one count. The chain uses TRBV7-8 and TRBJ1-1, with 8 positions matching TRBD1. CDR3 length equals 18 residues. J lost 6 bases, V lost 1 base, and 16 bases had no gene match. CDR1 is SGHVS and CDR2 is FQNEAQ in the germline V gene. The CDR3 protein is CASSLVGRGLVEVAEAFF. CDR3 DNA: TGTGCCAGCAGCTTAGTCGGCAGGGGGCTAGTTGAGGTGGCTGAAGCTTTCTTT.

This chain links TRBV7-3 with TRBJ2-2; D perhaps matches TRBD2 (5 bases). The CDR3 runs to 14 residues. V was shortened by 1 base and J by 3 bases, with 6 bases between the two germline ends. CDR1 SGHTA and CDR2 FQGTGA come from the germline V gene. CDR3 amino acids: CASSLRGDTGELFF. The CDR3, as DNA: TGTGCCAGCAGCTTAAGGGGAGACACCGGGGAGCTGTTTTTT.

The chain combines TRBV5-1 with TRBJ1-4, with no clear D. Deletions cut 2 bases from V and 4 bases from J, with 3 bases between. The CDR3 is 12 residues long. Germline V gene sequence: CDR1 SGHRS, CDR2 YFSETQ. This chain's CDR3 is CASSFSNEKLFF. CDR3 bases: TGCGCCAGCAGCTTCAGTAATGAAAAACTGTTTTTT.

The chain joins TRBV10-3 to TRBJ1-3; D perhaps matches TRBD1 (5 bases). V gave up 3 bases and J gave up 0 bases, with 12 bases separating them. There are 16 residues in the CDR3. CDR1 is ENHRY and CDR2 is SYGVKD in the germline V gene. Written as DNA, the CDR3 is TGTGCCATCAGTGACCCGGGGGGGTACTCTGGAAACACCATATATTTT. This gives the protein CAISDPGGYSGNTIYF.

J is TRBJ1-5 and V is TRBV12-3 or TRBV12-4; no definite D call. V lost 7 bases to trimming and J lost 5 bases, with 12 bases between them. This CDR3 spans 13 amino acids. This chain's CDR3 is CASKLAGDQPQHF. The CDR3 region has the DNA TGTGCCAGCAAACTAGCAGGTGATCAGCCCCAGCATTTT.

This sequence joins TRBV4-1 and TRBJ2-4; 8 bases agree with TRBD2. Germline V gene sequence: CDR1 MGHRA, CDR2 YSYEKL. The CDR3 contains 15 residues. V dropped 1 base and J dropped 9; count of bases not matched to a gene: 8. DNA of the CDR3: TGCGCCAGCAGCCAAGGAGGCGGGGGGCCGTCCATTCAGTACTTC. Translating it yields CASSQGGGGPSIQYF.

The V gene is TRBV2, the J gene TRBJ1-2; D remains unclear. The CDR3 loop spans 15 amino acids. From germline, CDR1 is SNHLY and CDR2 FYNNEI. V was cut by 4 bases and J by 4 bases, with 16 bases left in between. DNA of the CDR3: TGTGCCAGCAGTGTATACGTGAGCCCCGGCTATGGCTACACCTTC. Translated: CASSVYVSPGYGYTF.

J is TRBJ1-4 and V is TRBV6-5; tentative D call: TRBD1 (6 bases). CDR1 is MNHEY, CDR2 SVGAGI, per germline. Trimming removed 0 bases at V and 8 bases at J, with 13 bases between. The CDR3 loop spans 15 amino acids. CDR3 bases: TGTGCCAGCAGTTACTCGAGGGGACATGGGGAAAAACTGTTTTTT. This gives the protein CASSYSRGHGEKLFF.

The chain recombines TRBV29-1 with TRBJ1-1; 8 bases match TRBD1. The CDR3 totals 12 residues. V gave up 5 bases and J gave up 4 bases; unmatched junction bases: 3. Looked up from germline, CDR1 is SQVTM and CDR2 is ANQGSEA. The CDR3 DNA reads TGCAGCGTTAGTCAGGGGGCCACTGAAGCTTTCTTT. Its translation is CSVSQGATEAFF.